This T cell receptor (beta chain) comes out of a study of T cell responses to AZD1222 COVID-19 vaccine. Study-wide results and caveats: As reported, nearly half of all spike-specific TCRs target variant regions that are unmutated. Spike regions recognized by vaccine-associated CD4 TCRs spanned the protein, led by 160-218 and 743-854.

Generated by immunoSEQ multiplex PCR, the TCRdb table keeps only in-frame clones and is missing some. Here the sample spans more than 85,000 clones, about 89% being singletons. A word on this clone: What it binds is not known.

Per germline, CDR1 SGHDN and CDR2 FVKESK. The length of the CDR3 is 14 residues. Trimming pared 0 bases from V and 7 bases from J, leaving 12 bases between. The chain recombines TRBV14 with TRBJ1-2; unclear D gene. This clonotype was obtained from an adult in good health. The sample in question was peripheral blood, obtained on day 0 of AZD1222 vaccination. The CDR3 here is CASSQEMKSGGYTF. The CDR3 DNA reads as TGTGCCAGCAGCCAAGAGATGAAGAGTGGTGGCTACACCTTC.